What follows are 8 T cell receptor beta chains derived from one specimen sequenced in a study of spatial heterogeneity in lung cancer. Each CDR3 protein is one row after TCRdb ran MiXCR on the 5' RACE reads. This sample has about 33,000 distinct CDR3 sequences, with about 10% found just once. Indicated time point: blood at routine non-recurrence follow-up after resection. The sample consisted of PBMCs, taken at follow-up. The receptor set was obtained from a female donor with early-stage non-small cell lung cancer.

The chain employs TRBV4-1 and TRBJ2-5; 8 nucleotides match TRBD2. The CDR3 length is 15 residues. V trimming: 4 bases; J trimming: 0 bases; junction bases outside the gene matches: 4. The germline V gene has CDR1 MGHRA and CDR2 YSYEKL. This CDR3 is CASSLLAGNQETQYF. The CDR3 DNA reads as TGCGCCAGCAGCCTGTTAGCGGGGAACCAAGAGACCCAGTACTTC.

V gene TRBV15 combines with J gene TRBJ2-3; D is ambiguous. CDR3 length: 15 amino acids. Per the germline V gene, CDR1 is LNHNV and CDR2 is YYDKDF (reference sequence). V shed 0 bases and J shed 1 base, with 8 bases lying between them. The CDR3 nucleotides read TGTGCCACCAGCAGAGATCTTCTAGGCACAGATACGCAGTATTTT. This codes for CATSRDLLGTDTQYF.

This clonotype was detected ten times or more. The gene calls are TRBV7-2 and TRBJ2-5, with D unclear. This CDR3 region has 11 residues. Trimming cost V 3 bases and J 7 bases, with 6 bases left between them. CDR1 and CDR2 (germline): SGHTA, FQGNSA. The CDR3 region is CASSLDSTQYF. Here the CDR3 DNA reads TGTGCCAGCAGCTTGGATTCGACCCAGTACTTC. The whole variable domain, remainder taken from reference TRBV7-2 and TRBJ2-5, is GAGVSQSPSNKVTEKGKDVELRCDPISGHTALYWYRQSLGQGLEFLIYFQGNSAPDKSGLPSDRFSAERTGGSVSTLTIQRTQQEDSAVYLCASSLDSTQYFGPGTRLLVL.

This clonotype was detected once. The V call is TRBV20-1, the J call TRBJ1-3; a possible D gene is TRBD1 (6 bases). This CDR3 is 14 amino acids long. The germline gives CDR1 DFQATT, CDR2 SNEGSKA (reference sequence). Trimming took off 0 bases at V and 4 bases at J, with 10 bases between the two ends. The CDR3 nucleotides read TGCAGTGCTAGAGATCCAGGGGCCGGAAACACCATATATTTT. Its protein product is CSARDPGAGNTIYF.

This rearrangement joins TRBV20-1 to TRBJ2-7; no clear D. The length of the CDR3 is 14 residues. CDR1 is DFQATT, CDR2 SNEGSKA, per germline (reference sequence). Trimming shortened V by 1 base and J by 4 bases, and 14 bases separated the two germline ends. CDR3 in amino acids: CSARGLGFWYEQYF. The CDR3 DNA reads as TGCAGTGCTAGAGGCCTGGGTTTTTGGTACGAGCAGTACTTC.

Many counts were recorded for this clonotype. The gene calls are TRBV6-5 and TRBJ1-2; D is perhaps TRBD1 (5 bases). The CDR3 consists of 13 residues. Germline V lookup: CDR1 MNHEY, CDR2 SVGAGI. The germline V and J ends were trimmed by 4 bases and 8 bases, with 14 bases remaining between them. The CDR3 coding sequence is TGTGCCAGCAGTTCCGACAGCGAAGGAGGCTACACCTTC. Amino acid sequence: CASSSDSEGGYTF.

The DNA for the CDR3 is TGCAGTTTTAGCGGGGGGGACGCAGATACGCAGTATTTT. Encoded protein: CSFSGGDADTQYF. This chain links TRBV20-1 with TRBJ2-3; 11 positions match TRBD2. The length of the CDR3 is 13 residues. V was clipped by 8 bases and J by 4 bases; unmatched bases: 5. The V gene's germline CDR1 is DFQATT and CDR2 SNEGSKA (reference sequence).

The chain joins TRBV20-1 to TRBJ1-1; 7 bases line up with TRBD1. The CDR3 runs 14 residues. Germline V gene data show CDR1 as DFQATT and CDR2 as SNEGSKA (reference sequence). Germline trimming cut 4 bases from V and 1 base from J; bases unmatched to any gene: 6. In DNA form, the CDR3 reads TGCAGTGCTATACAGGGGCTCGGGAACACTGAAGCTTTCTTT. It yields the protein CSAIQGLGNTEAFF.